The T cell receptor (beta chain) under discussion was sequenced for a study of blood T cell repertoires in COVID-19. Study summary: Samples representing acute and convalescent COVID-19 were sourced from the United States, Italy and Spain.

Per the study methods: Estimated nucleated cell counts came from reference gene primer amplification. Sequenced by immunoSEQ multiplex PCR; TCRdb stores in-frame clones only, minus some. V and J calls and clone size are those listed in that table; D and trimming were worked out from the DNA. The sample records about 47,000 clones, around 68% being singletons. Germline V gene lookup returns CDR1 SNHLY and CDR2 FYNNEI. The CDR3 has 17 amino acids. A note on this clone: At one end the junction does not follow the germline gene, possibly because of a read error.

Sequencing used peripheral blood. The sequence derives from a woman in her seventies with acute or convalescent COVID-19. The chain couples TRBV2 to TRBJ2-6; TRBD1 is a possible D gene (6 bases). In DNA, the CDR3 is TGTGCCAGCAGTGCACGGACAGTCGTCTCTTGGGCCAACGTCCTGACTTTC. Translating gives CASSARTVVSWANVLTF.